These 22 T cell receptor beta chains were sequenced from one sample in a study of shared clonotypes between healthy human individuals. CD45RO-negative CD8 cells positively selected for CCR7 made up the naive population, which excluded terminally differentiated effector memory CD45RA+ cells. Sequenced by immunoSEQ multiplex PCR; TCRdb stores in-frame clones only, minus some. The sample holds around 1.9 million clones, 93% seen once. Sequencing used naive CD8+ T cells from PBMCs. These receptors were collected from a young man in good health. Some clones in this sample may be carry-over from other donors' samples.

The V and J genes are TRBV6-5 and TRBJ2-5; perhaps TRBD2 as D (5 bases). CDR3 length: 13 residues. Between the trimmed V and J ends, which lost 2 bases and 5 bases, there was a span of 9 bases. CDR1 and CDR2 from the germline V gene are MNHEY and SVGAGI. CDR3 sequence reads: CASSYPSGETQYF. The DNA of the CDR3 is TGTGCCAGCAGTTACCCCAGCGGTGAGACCCAGTACTTC.

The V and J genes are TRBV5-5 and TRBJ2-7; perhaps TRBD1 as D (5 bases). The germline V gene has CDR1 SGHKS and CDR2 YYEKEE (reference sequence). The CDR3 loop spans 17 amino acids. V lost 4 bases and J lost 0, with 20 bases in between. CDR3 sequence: CASSKPKNTGRSYEQYF. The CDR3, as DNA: TGTGCCAGCAGCAAGCCCAAGAATACAGGCCGCTCCTACGAGCAGTACTTC.

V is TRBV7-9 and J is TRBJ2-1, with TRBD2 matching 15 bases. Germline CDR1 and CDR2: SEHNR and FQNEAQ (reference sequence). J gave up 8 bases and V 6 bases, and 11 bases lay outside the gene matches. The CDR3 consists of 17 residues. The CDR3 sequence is CASRGTSGRRVSDEQFF. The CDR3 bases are TGTGCCAGCAGAGGGACTAGCGGGAGGAGGGTTTCGGATGAGCAGTTCTTC.

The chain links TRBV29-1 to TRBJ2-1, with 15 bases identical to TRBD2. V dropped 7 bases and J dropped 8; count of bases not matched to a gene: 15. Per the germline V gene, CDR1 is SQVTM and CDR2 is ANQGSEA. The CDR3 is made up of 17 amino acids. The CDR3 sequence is CSAAGLAGGYQGDEQFF. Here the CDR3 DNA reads TGCAGCGCCGCGGGACTAGCGGGAGGTTATCAGGGGGATGAGCAGTTCTTC.

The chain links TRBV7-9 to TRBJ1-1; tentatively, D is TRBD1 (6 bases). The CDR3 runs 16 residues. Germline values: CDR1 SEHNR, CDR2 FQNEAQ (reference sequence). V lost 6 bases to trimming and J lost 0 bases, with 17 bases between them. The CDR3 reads CASSSDQQGLNTEAFF. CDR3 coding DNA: TGTGCCAGCAGTAGTGACCAACAGGGATTGAACACTGAAGCTTTCTTT.

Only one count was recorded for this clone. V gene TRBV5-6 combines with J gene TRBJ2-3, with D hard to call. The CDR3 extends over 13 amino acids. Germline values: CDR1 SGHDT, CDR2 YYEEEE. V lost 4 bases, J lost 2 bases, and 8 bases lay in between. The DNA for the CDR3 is TGTGCCAGCAGCCCCGAACACACAGATACGCAGTATTTT. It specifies CASSPEHTDTQYF.

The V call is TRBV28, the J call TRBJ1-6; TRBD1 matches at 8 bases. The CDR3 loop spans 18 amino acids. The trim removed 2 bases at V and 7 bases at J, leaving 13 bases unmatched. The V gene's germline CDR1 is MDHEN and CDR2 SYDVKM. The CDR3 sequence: CASSLPRRGTGLNSPLHF. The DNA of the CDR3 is TGTGCCAGCAGTTTACCCCGGAGAGGGACAGGTTTGAATTCACCCCTCCACTTT.

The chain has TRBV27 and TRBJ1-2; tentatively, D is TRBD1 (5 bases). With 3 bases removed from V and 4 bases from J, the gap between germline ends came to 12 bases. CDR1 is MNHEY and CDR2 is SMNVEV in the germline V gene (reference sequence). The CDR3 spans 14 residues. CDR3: CASSFGGSVYGYTF. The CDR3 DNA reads TGTGCCAGCAGTTTCGGGGGATCTGTCTATGGCTACACCTTC.

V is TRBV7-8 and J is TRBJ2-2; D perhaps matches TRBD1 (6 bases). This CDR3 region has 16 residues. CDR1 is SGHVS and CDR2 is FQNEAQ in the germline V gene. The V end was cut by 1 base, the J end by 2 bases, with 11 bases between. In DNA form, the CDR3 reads TGTGCCAGCAGCTTAGATGGGACACTTAACACCGGGGAGCTGTTTTTT. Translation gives CASSLDGTLNTGELFF.

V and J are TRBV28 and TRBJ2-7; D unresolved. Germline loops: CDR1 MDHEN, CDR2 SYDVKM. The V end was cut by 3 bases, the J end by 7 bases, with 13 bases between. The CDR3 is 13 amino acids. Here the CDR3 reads CASSFDGVGEQYF. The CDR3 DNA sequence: TGTGCCAGCAGTTTCGATGGGGTCGGGGAGCAGTACTTC.

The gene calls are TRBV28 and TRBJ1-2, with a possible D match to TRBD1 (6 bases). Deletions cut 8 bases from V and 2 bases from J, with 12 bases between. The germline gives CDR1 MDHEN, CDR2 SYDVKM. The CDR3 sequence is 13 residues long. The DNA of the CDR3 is TGTGCCAGCGATCCCGGACAGAACTATGGCTACACCTTC. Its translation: CASDPGQNYGYTF.

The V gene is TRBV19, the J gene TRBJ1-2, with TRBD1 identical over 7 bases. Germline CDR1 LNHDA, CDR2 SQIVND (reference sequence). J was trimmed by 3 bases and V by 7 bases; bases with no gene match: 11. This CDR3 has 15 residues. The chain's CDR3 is CASTTRDSIYYGYTF. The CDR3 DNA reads TGTGCCAGTACCACTAGGGACAGTATTTACTATGGCTACACCTTC.

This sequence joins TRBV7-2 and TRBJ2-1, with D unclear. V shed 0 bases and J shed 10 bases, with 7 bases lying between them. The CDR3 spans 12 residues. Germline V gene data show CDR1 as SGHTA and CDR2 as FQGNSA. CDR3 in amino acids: CASSLANWEQFF. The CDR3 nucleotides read TGTGCCAGCAGCTTAGCTAATTGGGAGCAGTTCTTC.

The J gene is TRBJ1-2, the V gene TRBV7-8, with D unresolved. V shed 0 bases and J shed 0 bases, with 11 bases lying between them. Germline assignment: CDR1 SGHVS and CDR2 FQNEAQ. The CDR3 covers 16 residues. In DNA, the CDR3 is TGTGCCAGCAGCTTAGCGTCACAAGAGGCTAACTATGGCTACACCTTC. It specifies CASSLASQEANYGYTF.

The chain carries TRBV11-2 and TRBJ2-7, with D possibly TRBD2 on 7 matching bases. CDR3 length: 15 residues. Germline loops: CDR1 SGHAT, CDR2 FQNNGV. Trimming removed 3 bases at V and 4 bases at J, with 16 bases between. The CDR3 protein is CASSFGGGARYEQYF. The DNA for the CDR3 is TGTGCCAGCAGCTTCGGTGGGGGGGCTAGGTACGAGCAGTACTTC. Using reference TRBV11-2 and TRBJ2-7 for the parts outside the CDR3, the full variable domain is EAGVAQSPRYKIIEKRQSVAFWCNPISGHATLYWYQQILGQGPKLLIQFQNNGVVDDSQLPKDRFSAERLKGVDSTLKIQPAKLEDSAVYLCASSFGGGARYEQYFGPGTRLTVT.

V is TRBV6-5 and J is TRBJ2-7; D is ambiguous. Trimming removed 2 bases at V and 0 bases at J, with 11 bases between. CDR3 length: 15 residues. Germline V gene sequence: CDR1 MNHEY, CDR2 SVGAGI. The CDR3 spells CASSYRDPSSYEQYF. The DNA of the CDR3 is TGTGCCAGCAGTTACCGAGATCCGAGCTCCTACGAGCAGTACTTC.

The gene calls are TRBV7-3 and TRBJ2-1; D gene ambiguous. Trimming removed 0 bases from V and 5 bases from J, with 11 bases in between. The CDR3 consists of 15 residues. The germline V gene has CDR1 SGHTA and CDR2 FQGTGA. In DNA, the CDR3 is TGTGCCAGCAGCTTAACGGGTCAAGGGAACAATGAGCAGTTCTTC. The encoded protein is CASSLTGQGNNEQFF.

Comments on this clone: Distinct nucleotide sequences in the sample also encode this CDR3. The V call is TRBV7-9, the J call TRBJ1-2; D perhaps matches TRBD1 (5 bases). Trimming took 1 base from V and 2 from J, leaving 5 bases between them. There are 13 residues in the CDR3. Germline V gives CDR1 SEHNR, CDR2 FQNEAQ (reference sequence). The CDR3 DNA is TGTGCCAGCAGCTTAGGGGGGAACTATGGCTACACCTTC. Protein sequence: CASSLGGNYGYTF. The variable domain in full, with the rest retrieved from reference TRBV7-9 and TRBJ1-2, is DTGVSQNPRHKITKRGQNVTFRCDPISEHNRLYWYRQTLGQGPEFLTYFQNEAQLEKSRLLSDRFSAERPKGSFSTLEIQRTEQGDSAMYLCASSLGGNYGYTFGSGTRLTVV.

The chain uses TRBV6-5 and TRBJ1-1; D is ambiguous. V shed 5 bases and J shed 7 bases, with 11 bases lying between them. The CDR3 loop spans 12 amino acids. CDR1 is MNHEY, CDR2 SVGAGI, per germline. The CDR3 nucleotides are TGTGCCAGCAGTGGCCCGTTCCGTGAAGCTTTCTTT. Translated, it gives CASSGPFREAFF.

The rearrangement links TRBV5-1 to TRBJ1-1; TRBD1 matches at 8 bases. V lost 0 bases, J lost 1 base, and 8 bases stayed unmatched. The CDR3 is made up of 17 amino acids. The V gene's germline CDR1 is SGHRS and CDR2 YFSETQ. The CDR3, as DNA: TGCGCCAGCAGCTTGGCCATCAGGGGGCTTAAGAACACTGAAGCTTTCTTT. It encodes CASSLAIRGLKNTEAFF.

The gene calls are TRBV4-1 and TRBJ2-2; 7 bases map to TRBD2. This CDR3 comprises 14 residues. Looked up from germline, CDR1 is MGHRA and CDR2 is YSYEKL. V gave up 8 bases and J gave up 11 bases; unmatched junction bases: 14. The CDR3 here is CASAKNLAADELFF. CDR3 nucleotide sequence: TGCGCCAGCGCAAAAAACCTAGCGGCGGACGAGCTGTTTTTT.

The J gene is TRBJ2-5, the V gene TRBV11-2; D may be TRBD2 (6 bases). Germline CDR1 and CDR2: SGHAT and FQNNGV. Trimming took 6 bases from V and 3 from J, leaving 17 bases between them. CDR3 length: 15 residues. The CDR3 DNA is TGTGCCAGCAGACACCGGGACTCTTGGGAAGAGACCCAGTACTTC. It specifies CASRHRDSWEETQYF.